These T cell receptor beta chains were read from a single sample in a study of OX40 agonist ivuxolimab in advanced cancers. The method was immunoSEQ multiplex PCR; TCRdb's version includes in-frame clones alone and lacks a portion of them. The sample records around 60,000 clones, about 90% being singletons. Specimen: CD4+ or CD8+ T cells sorted from blood, collected in a trial of the OX40 agonist ivuxolimab. These TCRs come from an adult with an advanced solid tumor such as melanoma, head and neck, liver or kidney cancer. The CDR3 runs from the conserved cysteine through the conserved F or W. D genes are given only for firm matches. Expanded clones get a size class; other rows say once, few or many, or leave the size out.

j_gene: TRBJ2-7; abundance: -; v_gene: TRBV6-6; d_gene: -; CDR3aa: CASSWDKRGEQYF; CDR3nt: TGTGCCAGCAGTTGGGACAAAAGAGGCGAGCAGTACTTC
j_gene: TRBJ1-1; abundance: -; v_gene: TRBV19; d_gene: -; CDR3aa: CASSFSGNTEAFF; CDR3nt: TGTGCCAGTAGTTTCAGCGGGAACACTGAAGCTTTCTTT
j_gene: TRBJ2-3; abundance: -; v_gene: TRBV29-1; d_gene: TRBD1; CDR3aa: CSLGTVAPTDTQYF; CDR3nt: TGCAGCCTTGGGACAGTGGCCCCCACAGATACGCAGTATTTT
j_gene: TRBJ2-7; abundance: -; v_gene: TRBV13; d_gene: TRBD2; CDR3aa: CASSLLAEDYEQYF; CDR3nt: TGTGCCAGCAGCTTACTAGCGGAGGACTACGAGCAGTACTTC
j_gene: TRBJ2-7; abundance: -; v_gene: TRBV6-5; d_gene: TRBD2; CDR3aa: CASSPLGAGVHEQYF; CDR3nt: TGTGCCAGCAGTCCCCTAGGAGCGGGAGTCCACGAGCAGTACTTC
j_gene: TRBJ2-1; abundance: once; v_gene: TRBV7-8; d_gene: TRBD1; CDR3aa: CASSHRDRVDNEQFF; CDR3nt: TGTGCCAGCAGCCACCGGGACAGGGTGGACAATGAGCAGTTCTTC
j_gene: TRBJ1-5; abundance: -; v_gene: TRBV7-6; d_gene: -; CDR3aa: CASSPSHDGNQPQHF; CDR3nt: TGTGCCAGCAGCCCTTCCCACGACGGCAATCAGCCCCAGCATTTT
j_gene: TRBJ1-5; abundance: -; v_gene: TRBV28; d_gene: -; CDR3aa: CASSLGGGSNQPQHF; CDR3nt: TGTGCCAGCAGTTTAGGGGGGGGCAGCAATCAGCCCCAGCATTTT
j_gene: TRBJ2-1; abundance: -; v_gene: TRBV2; d_gene: -; CDR3aa: CASSTTNEQFF; CDR3nt: TGTGCCAGCAGTACGACGAATGAGCAGTTCTTC
j_gene: TRBJ2-1; abundance: -; v_gene: TRBV6-1; d_gene: -; CDR3aa: CASSEITASIWQFF; CDR3nt: TGTGCCAGCAGTGAAATCACCGCCTCAATATGGCAGTTCTTC
j_gene: TRBJ2-7; abundance: -; v_gene: TRBV27; d_gene: -; CDR3aa: CASSTPSRGPPYEQYF; CDR3nt: TGTGCCAGCAGCACTCCCTCGCGGGGGCCACCCTACGAGCAGTACTTC
j_gene: TRBJ2-1; abundance: few; v_gene: TRBV14; d_gene: -; CDR3aa: CASSLDYYNEQFF; CDR3nt: TGTGCCAGCAGCCTGGACTACTACAATGAGCAGTTCTTC
j_gene: TRBJ2-3; abundance: -; v_gene: TRBV27; d_gene: -; CDR3aa: CASSHPEGSSTDTQYF; CDR3nt: TGTGCCAGCAGTCACCCTGAGGGGAGCAGCACAGATACGCAGTATTTT
j_gene: TRBJ2-7; abundance: -; v_gene: TRBV5-6; d_gene: -; CDR3aa: CASSLWVDSSSYYEQYF; CDR3nt: TGTGCCAGCAGCCTTTGGGTCGACTCTTCCTCCTACTACGAGCAGTACTTC
j_gene: TRBJ2-1; abundance: once; v_gene: TRBV7-9; d_gene: -; CDR3aa: CASSSTYNEQFF; CDR3nt: TGTGCCAGCAGCTCCACCTACAATGAGCAGTTCTTC
j_gene: TRBJ2-7; abundance: -; v_gene: TRBV5-1; d_gene: TRBD2; CDR3aa: CASSFTVSSVQSSGRDNEQYF; CDR3nt: TGCGCCAGCAGCTTCACAGTATCCAGTGTTCAATCTAGCGGGAGAGACAACGAGCAGTACTTC
j_gene: TRBJ2-7; abundance: -; v_gene: TRBV15; d_gene: -; CDR3aa: CATSRESSDEQYF; CDR3nt: TGTGCCACCAGCAGAGAGTCTAGCGATGAGCAGTACTTC
j_gene: TRBJ2-2; abundance: -; v_gene: TRBV19; d_gene: -; CDR3aa: CASSIGGTRELFF; CDR3nt: TGTGCCAGTAGTATAGGGGGTACCAGGGAGCTGTTTTTT
j_gene: TRBJ2-2; abundance: -; v_gene: TRBV7-3; d_gene: TRBD2; CDR3aa: CASSFGLAGNTGELFF; CDR3nt: TGTGCCAGCAGCTTTGGACTAGCGGGGAACACCGGGGAGCTGTTTTTT
j_gene: TRBJ2-5; abundance: -; v_gene: TRBV9; d_gene: -; CDR3aa: CASSVDWAERETQYF; CDR3nt: TGTGCCAGCAGCGTAGACTGGGCGGAGAGGGAGACCCAGTACTTC
j_gene: TRBJ2-5; abundance: -; v_gene: TRBV7-9; d_gene: TRBD1; CDR3aa: CASSSGQYQETQYF; CDR3nt: TGTGCCAGCAGCTCGGGACAGTACCAAGAGACCCAGTACTTC
j_gene: TRBJ2-1; abundance: -; v_gene: TRBV27; d_gene: -; CDR3aa: CASSPGPNNEQFF; CDR3nt: TGTGCCAGCAGTCCGGGACCAAACAATGAGCAGTTCTTC
j_gene: TRBJ2-7; abundance: -; v_gene: TRBV11-3; d_gene: -; CDR3aa: CASSVPGLHYEQYF; CDR3nt: TGTGCCAGCAGCGTCCCGGGACTCCACTACGAGCAGTACTTC
j_gene: TRBJ1-5; abundance: few; v_gene: TRBV27; d_gene: -; CDR3aa: CASGRTLNQPQHF; CDR3nt: TGTGCCAGCGGGCGGACCCTCAATCAGCCCCAGCATTTT
j_gene: TRBJ2-5; abundance: -; v_gene: TRBV7-3; d_gene: TRBD1; CDR3aa: CASSLWGQGETQYF; CDR3nt: TGTGCCAGCAGCTTATGGGGACAGGGAGAGACCCAGTACTTC
j_gene: TRBJ2-7; abundance: -; v_gene: TRBV28; d_gene: TRBD2; CDR3aa: CASSFSVLAGGWDEQYF; CDR3nt: TGTGCCAGCAGTTTTAGTGTACTAGCGGGAGGGTGGGACGAGCAGTACTTC
j_gene: TRBJ2-7; abundance: -; v_gene: TRBV7-2; d_gene: -; CDR3aa: CASSLAGAGRSEQYF; CDR3nt: TGTGCCAGCAGCTTAGCGGGGGCGGGGAGGTCCGAGCAGTACTTC
j_gene: TRBJ2-7; abundance: once; v_gene: TRBV4-2; d_gene: -; CDR3aa: CASSLPDYEQYF; CDR3nt: TGTGCCAGCAGCCTCCCGGACTACGAGCAGTACTTC
j_gene: TRBJ2-7; abundance: -; v_gene: TRBV19; d_gene: -; CDR3aa: CASSPSGGSEQYF; CDR3nt: TGTGCCAGTAGTCCTAGTGGGGGCAGCGAGCAGTACTTC
j_gene: TRBJ2-1; abundance: -; v_gene: TRBV28; d_gene: -; CDR3aa: CASFSPGRSYNEQFF; CDR3nt: TGTGCCAGTTTTTCACCAGGGCGATCCTACAATGAGCAGTTCTTC
j_gene: TRBJ2-5; abundance: -; v_gene: TRBV7-9; d_gene: -; CDR3aa: CASSPSGILETQYF; CDR3nt: TGTGCCAGCAGCCCGTCAGGGATTTTAGAGACCCAGTACTTC
j_gene: TRBJ1-3; abundance: -; v_gene: TRBV11-3; d_gene: TRBD1; CDR3aa: CASSPGQAGGNTIYF; CDR3nt: TGTGCCAGCAGCCCGGGACAGGCGGGCGGAAACACCATATATTTT
j_gene: TRBJ2-1; abundance: -; v_gene: TRBV19; d_gene: TRBD2; CDR3aa: CASSIVLAGNNEQFF; CDR3nt: TGTGCCAGTAGTATTGTCCTAGCGGGTAACAATGAGCAGTTCTTC
j_gene: TRBJ2-2; abundance: -; v_gene: TRBV5-1; d_gene: -; CDR3aa: CASSWTVRGTGELFF; CDR3nt: TGCGCCAGCAGCTGGACCGTCAGGGGAACCGGGGAGCTGTTTTTT
j_gene: TRBJ2-3; abundance: -; v_gene: TRBV11-1; d_gene: -; CDR3aa: CASSLGGSGTDTQYF; CDR3nt: TGTGCCAGCAGCTTAGGGGGGTCTGGCACAGATACGCAGTATTTT
j_gene: TRBJ2-7; abundance: -; v_gene: TRBV19; d_gene: -; CDR3aa: CASSPRGGGYEQYF; CDR3nt: TGTGCCAGTAGCCCTCGAGGAGGGGGGTACGAGCAGTACTTC
j_gene: TRBJ2-3; abundance: -; v_gene: TRBV15; d_gene: TRBD1; CDR3aa: CATSRGQGDTDTQYF; CDR3nt: TGTGCCACCAGCAGGGGACAGGGAGACACAGATACGCAGTATTTT
j_gene: TRBJ2-1; abundance: -; v_gene: TRBV28; d_gene: -; CDR3aa: CASPEGLEQFF; CDR3nt: TGTGCCAGCCCGGAGGGGCTGGAGCAGTTCTTC
j_gene: TRBJ1-5; abundance: -; v_gene: TRBV28; d_gene: -; CDR3aa: CASGVTVVYSNQPQHF; CDR3nt: TGTGCCAGCGGGGTCACAGTGGTTTATAGCAATCAGCCCCAGCATTTT
j_gene: TRBJ2-2; abundance: -; v_gene: TRBV11-3; d_gene: -; CDR3aa: CASTSTGGAGELFF; CDR3nt: TGTGCCAGCACCTCTACAGGGGGGGCCGGGGAGCTGTTTTTT
j_gene: TRBJ2-4; abundance: -; v_gene: TRBV10-2; d_gene: TRBD1; CDR3aa: CASGQGDIQYF; CDR3nt: TGCGCCAGCGGGCAGGGGGACATTCAGTACTTC
j_gene: TRBJ2-7; abundance: -; v_gene: TRBV11-2; d_gene: TRBD1; CDR3aa: CASSLGLIDRGREQYF; CDR3nt: TGTGCCAGCAGCTTAGGGCTCATTGACAGGGGGCGCGAGCAGTACTTC
j_gene: TRBJ2-7; abundance: -; v_gene: TRBV2; d_gene: TRBD2; CDR3aa: CASSSGTSGRWYEQYF; CDR3nt: TGTGCCAGCAGCTCAGGGACTAGCGGGAGGTGGTACGAGCAGTACTTC
j_gene: TRBJ1-6; abundance: -; v_gene: TRBV18; d_gene: -; CDR3aa: CASSPLRIGSPLHF; CDR3nt: TGTGCCAGCTCACCTCTGCGGATTGGCTCACCCCTCCACTTT
j_gene: TRBJ2-1; abundance: -; v_gene: TRBV19; d_gene: -; CDR3aa: CASSILTGLAYNEQFF; CDR3nt: TGTGCCAGTAGTATTCTAACAGGGTTGGCCTACAATGAGCAGTTCTTC
j_gene: TRBJ2-7; abundance: few; v_gene: TRBV11-2; d_gene: -; CDR3aa: CASSPRTYEQYF; CDR3nt: TGTGCCAGCAGCCCTCGGACCTACGAGCAGTACTTC
j_gene: TRBJ2-7; abundance: once; v_gene: TRBV5-6; d_gene: TRBD1; CDR3aa: CASREQGKFLYEQYF; CDR3nt: TGTGCCAGCAGGGAACAGGGGAAATTCCTTTACGAGCAGTACTTC
j_gene: TRBJ2-1; abundance: -; v_gene: TRBV21-1; d_gene: -; CDR3aa: CASSKGSGISSYNEQFF; CDR3nt: TGTGCCAGCAGCAAAGGATCCGGGATTAGCTCCTACAATGAGCAGTTCTTC
j_gene: TRBJ2-7; abundance: -; v_gene: TRBV5-1; d_gene: TRBD2; CDR3aa: CASSLVASGSPYEQYF; CDR3nt: TGCGCCAGCAGCTTGGTGGCTAGCGGGAGTCCCTACGAGCAGTACTTC
j_gene: TRBJ1-3; abundance: -; v_gene: TRBV4-2; d_gene: -; CDR3aa: CASSQPGSWGLTRNTIYF; CDR3nt: TGTGCCAGCAGCCAACCCGGGTCGTGGGGACTTACAAGAAACACCATATATTTT
j_gene: TRBJ2-5; abundance: -; v_gene: TRBV29-1; d_gene: TRBD2; CDR3aa: CSVGQAGVPYQETQYF; CDR3nt: TGCAGCGTTGGTCAAGCGGGAGTTCCGTACCAAGAGACCCAGTACTTC
j_gene: TRBJ2-5; abundance: -; v_gene: TRBV21-1; d_gene: -; CDR3aa: CASTVISARGRYTETQYF; CDR3nt: TGTGCCAGCACCGTAATTAGCGCCCGGGGCCGATACACAGAGACCCAGTACTTC
j_gene: TRBJ2-5; abundance: -; v_gene: TRBV21-1; d_gene: -; CDR3aa: CASSEIASGRAGETQYF; CDR3nt: TGTGCCAGCAGCGAGATCGCTAGCGGGAGAGCGGGAGAGACCCAGTACTTC
j_gene: TRBJ2-2; abundance: -; v_gene: TRBV30; d_gene: -; CDR3aa: CAWGPQTGELFF; CDR3nt: TGTGCCTGGGGACCGCAAACCGGGGAGCTGTTTTTT
j_gene: TRBJ1-4; abundance: -; v_gene: TRBV28; d_gene: -; CDR3aa: CASSYTSTNEKLFF; CDR3nt: TGTGCCAGCAGTTACACCTCAACTAATGAAAAACTGTTTTTT
j_gene: TRBJ2-7; abundance: -; v_gene: TRBV27; d_gene: -; CDR3aa: CASSSLATNEQYF; CDR3nt: TGTGCCAGCAGTTCCCTAGCGACCAACGAGCAGTACTTC
j_gene: TRBJ2-5; abundance: -; v_gene: TRBV7-9; d_gene: TRBD2; CDR3aa: CASSPPGLGQETQYF; CDR3nt: TGTGCCAGCAGCCCGCCGGGACTAGGGCAAGAGACCCAGTACTTC
j_gene: TRBJ2-2; abundance: -; v_gene: TRBV11-2; d_gene: TRBD2; CDR3aa: CASSGGRNTGELFF; CDR3nt: TGTGCCAGCAGTGGCGGGAGAAACACCGGGGAGCTGTTTTTT
j_gene: TRBJ2-3; abundance: -; v_gene: TRBV18; d_gene: TRBD2; CDR3aa: CASSPSSGRDTDTQYF; CDR3nt: TGTGCTAGCTCACCGAGTAGCGGGAGGGACACAGATACGCAGTATTTT